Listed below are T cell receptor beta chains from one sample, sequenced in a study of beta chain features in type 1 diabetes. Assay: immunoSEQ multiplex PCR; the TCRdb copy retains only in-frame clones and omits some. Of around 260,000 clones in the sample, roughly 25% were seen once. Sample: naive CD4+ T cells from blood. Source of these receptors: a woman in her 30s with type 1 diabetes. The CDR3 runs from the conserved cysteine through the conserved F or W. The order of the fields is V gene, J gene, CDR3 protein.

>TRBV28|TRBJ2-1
CASSLYRNNEQFF
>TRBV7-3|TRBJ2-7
CASSSLPQDEQYF
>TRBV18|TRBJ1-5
CASTSGESNQPQHF
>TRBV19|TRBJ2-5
CASSMLGKPETQYF
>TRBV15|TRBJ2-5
CATSQHATGLQETQYF
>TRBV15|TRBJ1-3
CATSRVYAGSGNTIYF
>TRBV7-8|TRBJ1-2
CASSLVVLGGGYGYTF
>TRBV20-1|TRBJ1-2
CSARLEGGYTF
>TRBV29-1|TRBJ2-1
CSQRRLGDYNEQFF
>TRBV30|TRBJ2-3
CAWTDKSTDTQYF
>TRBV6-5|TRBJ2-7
CASRQGLGSAQYF
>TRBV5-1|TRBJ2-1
CASSPGIGGRRDEQFF
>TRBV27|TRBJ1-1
CASSYRSSGGRNTEAFF
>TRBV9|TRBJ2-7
CASSFGLAGYEQYF
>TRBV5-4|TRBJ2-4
CASSSLAGGAKNIQYF
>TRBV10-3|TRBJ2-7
CAIRFTKEDYEQYF
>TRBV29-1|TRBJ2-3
CSVQGQLVWNTQYF